This TCR beta chain comes out of a study of vaccination and CD4 T cells after COVID-19. About the research overall: Every participant had a vaccine, which was either BNT162b2 or mRNA-1273, given in two doses. Overlapping spike pools from SARS-CoV-2 and HCoV-NL63, HCoV-OC43 and HCoV-229E served as culture stimuli.

On this clonotype itself: Its antigen is unidentified.

Sequencing of cultured CD4+ T cell DNA used the Oncomine TCR Beta short-read assay. TCRdb ran MiXCR on the PCR reads and lists one entry per CDR3 protein. Counted here are about 19,000 distinct CDR3 sequences, approximately 70% occurring once; the ten biggest clones make up around 5.4%. Germline CDR1 and CDR2: MNHEY and SVGAGI. CDR3 length equals 14 residues. The V end lost 0 bases, the J end lost 6 bases, and 12 bases lay between the germline ends. Treatment indicated: roughly 11-day PBMC culture with coronavirus spike peptide pools or control peptides (ViraFEST assay). ViraFEST used peptide pools to expand antigen-specific T cells and subsequently sequenced their TCRs. It was on days 3 and 7 that half the medium was replaced with fresh IL-2 medium.

The source material was CD4+ T cells from blood, cultured in vitro. The V and J genes are TRBV6-5 and TRBJ2-7; D may be TRBD1 or TRBD2 (5 bases each). The source is a human donor who had recovered from COVID-19. The CDR3 is CASSYSRGAPEQYF. The CDR3 bases are TGTGCCAGCAGTTACTCGAGGGGTGCCCCCGAGCAGTACTTC.